Listed below are T cell receptor beta chains from one sample, sequenced in a study of T cell responses to AZD1222 COVID-19 vaccine. The protocol was immunoSEQ multiplex PCR, while the TCRdb copy is restricted to in-frame clones and leaves out a portion. The sample lists about 200,000 clones, 92% occurring once. The sample consisted of peripheral blood, taken on day 0 of AZD1222 vaccination. These receptors all come from an adult in good health. Both conserved end residues are part of each CDR3.

V gene: TRBV5-1
J gene: TRBJ2-7
CDR3 protein: CASSFSWTGEYEQYF

V gene: TRBV7-2
J gene: TRBJ1-1
CDR3 protein: CASSLQGGTEAFF

V gene: TRBV18
J gene: TRBJ1-5
CDR3 protein: CASSLGFPGGDQPQHF

V gene: TRBV7-2
J gene: TRBJ2-1
CDR3 protein: CASSLAGGRYNEQFF

V gene: TRBV4-1
J gene: TRBJ1-1
CDR3 protein: CASSPPTGTGSEAFF

V gene: TRBV6-5
J gene: TRBJ1-1
CDR3 protein: CASNPVSGVNTEAFF

V gene: TRBV7-8
J gene: TRBJ1-2
CDR3 protein: CASSLELGTFYGYTF

V gene: TRBV7-9
J gene: TRBJ1-1
CDR3 protein: CASSTLGTEAFF

V gene: TRBV5-4
J gene: TRBJ1-5
CDR3 protein: CASPLEGYSNQPQHF

V gene: TRBV14
J gene: TRBJ2-1
CDR3 protein: CASSQLAGGGNEQFF

V gene: TRBV12-3/TRBV12-4
J gene: TRBJ1-4
CDR3 protein: CASSLYGGEKLFF

V gene: TRBV6-5
J gene: TRBJ1-2
CDR3 protein: CASSYRTGGLYGYTF

V gene: TRBV4-3
J gene: TRBJ1-1
CDR3 protein: CASSQVKGMRTEAFF

V gene: TRBV30
J gene: TRBJ2-7
CDR3 protein: CAWADDRVSYEQYF

V gene: TRBV9
J gene: TRBJ1-1
CDR3 protein: CASSVGLVNTEAFF

V gene: TRBV6-5
J gene: TRBJ2-5
CDR3 protein: CASSTPAGRETQYF

V gene: TRBV5-1
J gene: TRBJ1-1
CDR3 protein: CASTWGSEAFF

V gene: TRBV6-5
J gene: TRBJ2-5
CDR3 protein: CASSYSGQPQETQYF

V gene: TRBV3-1/TRBV3-2
J gene: TRBJ1-2
CDR3 protein: CASSQGPGVNYGYTF

V gene: TRBV27
J gene: TRBJ2-1
CDR3 protein: CASSSPYNEQFF

V gene: TRBV12-5
J gene: TRBJ2-7
CDR3 protein: CASGLVRETLRYEQYF

V gene: TRBV28
J gene: TRBJ2-7
CDR3 protein: CASSLSGFSYEQYF

V gene: TRBV4-2
J gene: TRBJ1-2
CDR3 protein: CASSQDRTGGKEGYTF

V gene: TRBV4-1
J gene: TRBJ2-3
CDR3 protein: CASSPLRGSTDTQYF

V gene: TRBV5-5
J gene: TRBJ1-5
CDR3 protein: CASSLTSGTGVAQPQHF

V gene: TRBV7-9
J gene: TRBJ1-4
CDR3 protein: CASSLGVTLMATNEKLFF

V gene: TRBV7-2
J gene: TRBJ1-2
CDR3 protein: CASSLGQGYGYTF

V gene: TRBV19
J gene: TRBJ1-1
CDR3 protein: CASSMQGVSTEAFF

V gene: TRBV19
J gene: TRBJ1-6
CDR3 protein: CASSIEGQPSSYNSPLHF

V gene: TRBV6-5
J gene: TRBJ1-4
CDR3 protein: CASTQGGGKLFF

V gene: TRBV5-6
J gene: TRBJ2-7
CDR3 protein: CASSFSRAGQYF

V gene: TRBV3-1/TRBV3-2
J gene: TRBJ2-1
CDR3 protein: CASSQGNEQFF

V gene: TRBV20-1
J gene: TRBJ1-2
CDR3 protein: CSASNYGYTF

V gene: TRBV27
J gene: TRBJ1-2
CDR3 protein: CASSPEDGTYGYTF

V gene: TRBV27
J gene: TRBJ1-2
CDR3 protein: CASSPLTGVNYGYTF

V gene: TRBV4-1
J gene: TRBJ2-7
CDR3 protein: CASSQENRYSYEQYF

V gene: TRBV2
J gene: TRBJ1-5
CDR3 protein: CASTSTQGIGQPQHF

V gene: TRBV5-1
J gene: TRBJ2-2
CDR3 protein: CASSSLGQGASTGELFF

V gene: TRBV18
J gene: TRBJ1-3
CDR3 protein: CASSPITGNTIYF

V gene: TRBV28
J gene: TRBJ1-6
CDR3 protein: CASSLLQGSPLHF

V gene: TRBV12-3/TRBV12-4
J gene: TRBJ1-6
CDR3 protein: CASSLGVSPLHF

V gene: TRBV30
J gene: TRBJ1-2
CDR3 protein: CAWTPDSRYGYTF

V gene: TRBV24-1
J gene: TRBJ2-2
CDR3 protein: CATSDPTGVDTGELFF

V gene: TRBV5-5
J gene: TRBJ2-2
CDR3 protein: CASSFMEGPTGELFF

V gene: TRBV4-2
J gene: TRBJ2-1
CDR3 protein: CASSLGGASYNEQFF

V gene: TRBV2
J gene: TRBJ1-1
CDR3 protein: CASSEAPGQGTEAFF

V gene: TRBV3-1/TRBV3-2
J gene: TRBJ1-1
CDR3 protein: CASSQAPSPEAFF

V gene: TRBV30
J gene: TRBJ2-2
CDR3 protein: CACPGRTGRATGELFF

V gene: TRBV6-5
J gene: TRBJ1-2
CDR3 protein: CASSNDRFYGYTF

V gene: TRBV29-1
J gene: TRBJ1-2
CDR3 protein: CSVEVEGDSRSWFYGYTF

V gene: TRBV9
J gene: TRBJ2-3
CDR3 protein: CASSVEGNTDTQYF

V gene: TRBV18
J gene: TRBJ2-5
CDR3 protein: CASSPTTEQETQYF

V gene: TRBV7-7
J gene: TRBJ2-7
CDR3 protein: CASSPRARGSYEQYF

V gene: TRBV7-9
J gene: TRBJ1-2
CDR3 protein: CASSPNQDTIYGYTF

V gene: TRBV19
J gene: TRBJ1-2
CDR3 protein: CASRSAAALRNGYTF

V gene: TRBV24-1
J gene: TRBJ2-1
CDR3 protein: CATSDALKAYNEQFF

V gene: TRBV6-5
J gene: TRBJ1-2
CDR3 protein: CASRDQGRSNYGYTF